A single sample is the source of the 7 T cell receptor beta chains below, sequenced in a study of blood T cell repertoires in COVID-19. The assay was immunoSEQ multiplex PCR, and TCRdb's table has in-frame clones only and misses some. The sample holds 30,000 to 50,000 clones; approximately 94% are singletons and the top ten take approximately 3.7%. The sequencing sample was made of peripheral blood. These TCRs come from a human donor with active COVID-19. The donor label of this sample is uncertain.

The rearrangement joins TRBV9 to TRBJ2-5; D gene uncertain. Trimming stripped 3 bases from V and 1 base from J, with 4 bases between. There are 12 residues in the CDR3. Per the germline V gene, CDR1 is SGDLS and CDR2 is YYNGEE. The CDR3 here is CASSALQETQYF. The CDR3 bases are TGTGCCAGCAGCGCCCTCCAAGAGACCCAGTACTTC.

As for this clone: Germline is not matched at one junction end, which may reflect a read error. V gene TRBV19 combines with J gene TRBJ2-5, with TRBD1 as a possible D gene (5 bases). The V gene's germline CDR1 is LNHDA and CDR2 SQIVND (reference sequence). This CDR3 has 16 residues. CDR3 sequence (DNA): TGTACCAGTAGTACTACTTGGACACACTCAAAAGAGACCCAGTACTTC. It yields the protein CTSSTTWTHSKETQYF. The entire variable domain, with the rest obtained from reference TRBV19 and TRBJ2-5, is as follows: DGGITQSPKYLFRKEGQNVTLSCEQNLNHDAMYWYRQDPGQGLRLIYYSQIVNDFQKGDIAEGYSVSREKKESFPLTVTSAQKNPTAFYLCTSSTTWTHSKETQYFGPGTRLLVL.

This clone appeared once. The chain couples TRBV5-1 to TRBJ2-7; D is possibly TRBD1 (6 bases). Germline V lookup: CDR1 SGHRS, CDR2 YFSETQ. CDR3 length: 15 residues. Trimming left V 5 bases short and J 0 bases short, with 15 bases between. The CDR3 sequence is CASSDRTVSSYEQYF. CDR3 nucleotide sequence: TGCGCCAGCAGTGATAGGACAGTCAGCTCCTACGAGCAGTACTTC.

The chain uses TRBV4-3 and TRBJ2-7, with unresolved D. The ends were cut back, 0 bases at V and 2 bases at J, with 8 bases in the middle. This CDR3 contains 14 residues. Germline V gene lookup returns CDR1 LGHNA and CDR2 YSLEER. The CDR3 spells CASSQDSGPYEQYF. CDR3 DNA: TGCGCCAGCAGCCAAGATTCGGGTCCCTACGAGCAGTACTTC.

The CDR3 nucleotides are TGTGCCAGCACCAAAAAACAGGGGGCGTTGAACACCGGGGAGCTGTTTTTT. This translates into CASTKKQGALNTGELFF. This chain connects TRBV5-6 to TRBJ2-2; TRBD1 agrees at 9 bases. Germline V CDR1 and CDR2: SGHDT, YYEEEE. The CDR3 is 17 residues long. Germline trimming cut 6 bases from V and 1 base from J; bases unmatched to any gene: 10.

The rearrangement links TRBV19 to TRBJ2-5, with D perhaps matching TRBD2 (5 bases). The V gene's germline CDR1 is LNHDA and CDR2 SQIVND (reference sequence). V was shortened by 6 bases and J by 7 bases, with 21 bases between the two germline ends. CDR3 length: 15 amino acids. The CDR3 DNA follows: TGTGCCAGTAGCCCTTTTAGAGCGGACCCAGGGACCCAGTACTTC. It yields the protein CASSPFRADPGTQYF.

The chain uses TRBV9 and TRBJ1-2, with D maybe TRBD1 (6 bases). CDR1 and CDR2 (germline): SGDLS, YYNGEE. This CDR3 spans 14 amino acids. Trimming took off 1 base at V and 10 bases at J, with 17 bases between the two ends. The CDR3 protein is CASSVSAPPGDYTF. The DNA for the CDR3 is TGTGCCAGCAGCGTATCCGCCCCCCCAGGGGACTACACCTTC.